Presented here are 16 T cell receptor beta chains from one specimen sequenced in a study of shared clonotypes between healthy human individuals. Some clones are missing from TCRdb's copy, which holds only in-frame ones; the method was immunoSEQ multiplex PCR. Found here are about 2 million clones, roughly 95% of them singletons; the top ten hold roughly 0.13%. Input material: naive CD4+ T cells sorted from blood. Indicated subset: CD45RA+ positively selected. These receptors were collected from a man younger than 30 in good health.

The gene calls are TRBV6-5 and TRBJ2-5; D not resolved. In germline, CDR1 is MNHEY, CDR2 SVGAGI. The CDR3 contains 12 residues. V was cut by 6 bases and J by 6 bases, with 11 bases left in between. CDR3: CASSQSRQTQYF. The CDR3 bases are TGTGCCAGCAGCCAGTCCCGACAGACCCAGTACTTC.

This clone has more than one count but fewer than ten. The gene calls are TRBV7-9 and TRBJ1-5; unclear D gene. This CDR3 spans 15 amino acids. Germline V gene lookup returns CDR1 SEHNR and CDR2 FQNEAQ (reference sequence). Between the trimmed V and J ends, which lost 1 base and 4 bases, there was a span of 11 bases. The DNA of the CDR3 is TGTGCCAGCAGCTTAGGCTCAGGTCAAAATCAGCCCCAGCATTTT. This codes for CASSLGSGQNQPQHF.

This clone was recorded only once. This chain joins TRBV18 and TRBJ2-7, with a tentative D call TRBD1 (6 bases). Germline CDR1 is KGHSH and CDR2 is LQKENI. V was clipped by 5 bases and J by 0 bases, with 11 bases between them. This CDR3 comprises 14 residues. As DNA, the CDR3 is TGTGCCAGCTCAACAGGGACCCTCTCCTACGAGCAGTACTTC. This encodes CASSTGTLSYEQYF.

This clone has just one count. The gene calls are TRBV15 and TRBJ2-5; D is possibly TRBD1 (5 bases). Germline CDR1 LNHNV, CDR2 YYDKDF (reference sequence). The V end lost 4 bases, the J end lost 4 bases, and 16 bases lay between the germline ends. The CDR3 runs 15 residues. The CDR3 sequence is CATSKPQDLGETQYF. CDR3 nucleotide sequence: TGTGCCACCAGCAAGCCACAGGATCTAGGAGAGACCCAGTACTTC.

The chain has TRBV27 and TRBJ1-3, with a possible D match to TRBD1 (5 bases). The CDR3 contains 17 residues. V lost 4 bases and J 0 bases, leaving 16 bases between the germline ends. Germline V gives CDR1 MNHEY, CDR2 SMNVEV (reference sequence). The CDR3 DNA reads TGTGCCAGCAGTTCCCGCGGGGGAGGAGGCTCTGGAAACACCATATATTTT. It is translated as CASSSRGGGGSGNTIYF.

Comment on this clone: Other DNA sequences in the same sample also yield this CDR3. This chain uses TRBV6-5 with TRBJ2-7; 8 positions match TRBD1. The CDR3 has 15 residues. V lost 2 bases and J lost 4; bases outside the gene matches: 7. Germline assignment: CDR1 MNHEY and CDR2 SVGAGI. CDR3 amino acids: CASSYGGQGAYEQYF. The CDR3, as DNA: TGTGCCAGCAGTTACGGGGGGCAGGGGGCTTACGAGCAGTACTTC.

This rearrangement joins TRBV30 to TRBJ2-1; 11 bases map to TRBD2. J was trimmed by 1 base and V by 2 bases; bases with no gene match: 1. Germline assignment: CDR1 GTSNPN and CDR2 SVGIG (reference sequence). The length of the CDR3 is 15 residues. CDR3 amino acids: CAWSRLAGSYNEQFF. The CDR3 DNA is TGTGCCTGGAGTAGACTAGCGGGGTCCTACAATGAGCAGTTCTTC.

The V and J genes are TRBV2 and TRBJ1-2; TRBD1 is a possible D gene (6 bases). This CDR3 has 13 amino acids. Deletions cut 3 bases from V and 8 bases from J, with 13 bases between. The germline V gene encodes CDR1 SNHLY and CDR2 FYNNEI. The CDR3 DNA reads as TGTGCCAGCAGTGAGGTCGGGGGCCGGGGCTACACCTTC. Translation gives CASSEVGGRGYTF.

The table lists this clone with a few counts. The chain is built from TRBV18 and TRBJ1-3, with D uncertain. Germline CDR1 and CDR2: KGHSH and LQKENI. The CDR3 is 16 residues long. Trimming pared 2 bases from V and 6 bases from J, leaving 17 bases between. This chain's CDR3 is CASSPVDGGLVNTIYF. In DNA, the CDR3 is TGTGCCAGCTCACCAGTGGACGGAGGCCTTGTAAACACCATATATTTT.

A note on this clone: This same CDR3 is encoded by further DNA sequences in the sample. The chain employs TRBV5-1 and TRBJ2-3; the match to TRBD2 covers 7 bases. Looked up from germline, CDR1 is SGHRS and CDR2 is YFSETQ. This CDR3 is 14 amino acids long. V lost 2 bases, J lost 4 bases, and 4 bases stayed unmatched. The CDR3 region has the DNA TGCGCCAGCAGCTTAACGGGGGGTGCAGATACGCAGTATTTT. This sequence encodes CASSLTGGADTQYF. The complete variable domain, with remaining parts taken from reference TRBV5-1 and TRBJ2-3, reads KAGVTQTPRYLIKTRGQQVTLSCSPISGHRSVSWYQQTPGQGLQFLFEYFSETQRNKGNFPGRFSGRQFSNSRSEMNVSTLELGDSALYLCASSLTGGADTQYFGPGTRLTVL.

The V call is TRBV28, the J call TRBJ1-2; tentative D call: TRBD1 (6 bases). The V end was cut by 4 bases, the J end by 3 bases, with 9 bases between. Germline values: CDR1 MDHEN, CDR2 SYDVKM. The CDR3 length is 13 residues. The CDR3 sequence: CASSSRGHYGYTF. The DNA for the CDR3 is TGTGCCAGCAGTTCCCGGGGGCACTATGGCTACACCTTC.

For the CDR3, the DNA is TGTGCCTGGACGCCCGACCGGGGTTCAGGAGAGACCCAGTACTTC. Translated: CAWTPDRGSGETQYF. The rearrangement joins TRBV30 to TRBJ2-5; a weak D match, TRBD2 (5 bases). CDR3 size: 15 residues. CDR1 and CDR2 from the germline V gene are GTSNPN and SVGIG (reference sequence). V was pared by 4 bases and J by 4 bases, with 19 bases between.

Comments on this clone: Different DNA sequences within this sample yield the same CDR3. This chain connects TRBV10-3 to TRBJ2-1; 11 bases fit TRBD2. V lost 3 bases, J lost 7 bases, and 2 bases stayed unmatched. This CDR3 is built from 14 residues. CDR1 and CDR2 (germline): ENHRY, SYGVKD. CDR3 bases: TGTGCCATCAGTGAACTAGCGGGAGTAAATGAGCAGTTCTTC. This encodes CAISELAGVNEQFF.

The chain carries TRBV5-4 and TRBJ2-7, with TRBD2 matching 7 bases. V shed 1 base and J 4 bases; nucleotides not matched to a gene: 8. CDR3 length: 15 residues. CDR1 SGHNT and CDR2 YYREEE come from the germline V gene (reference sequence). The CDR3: CASSLSAGDLYEQYF. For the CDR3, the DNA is TGTGCCAGCAGCTTGTCCGCGGGGGACCTTTACGAGCAGTACTTC.

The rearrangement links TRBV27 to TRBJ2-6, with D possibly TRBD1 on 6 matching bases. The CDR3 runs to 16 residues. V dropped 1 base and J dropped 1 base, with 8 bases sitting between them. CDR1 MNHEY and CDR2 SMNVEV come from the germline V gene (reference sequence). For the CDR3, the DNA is TGTGCCAGCAGTTTATACAGGGCTTCTGGGGCCAACGTCCTGACTTTC. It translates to CASSLYRASGANVLTF.

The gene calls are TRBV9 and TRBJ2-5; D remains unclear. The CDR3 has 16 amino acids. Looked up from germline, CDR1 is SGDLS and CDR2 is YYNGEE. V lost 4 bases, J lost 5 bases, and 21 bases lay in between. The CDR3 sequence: CASSSSPSGTMETQYF. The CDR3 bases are TGTGCCAGCAGCTCTTCCCCTTCCGGTACGATGGAGACCCAGTACTTC. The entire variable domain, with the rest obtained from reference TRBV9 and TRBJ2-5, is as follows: DSGVTQTPKHLITATGQRVTLRCSPRSGDLSVYWYQQSLDQGLQFLIQYYNGEERAKGNILERFSAQQFPDLHSELNLSSLELGDSALYFCASSSSPSGTMETQYFGPGTRLLVL.